One and the same sample provided the 20 T cell receptor beta chains below, sequenced in a study of human T cells and chemical hapten exposure. One entry per CDR3 protein results from TCRdb running MiXCR on the RACE reads. In the table there are roughly 130,000 distinct CDR3 sequences, about 11% of which are singletons. Indicated time point: patch test 3, about 24 weeks after DPC sensitization. As to treatment: therapeutic diphenylcyclopropenone sensitization with weekly scalp DPC. The sample in question was whole blood, obtained in connection with sensitization to the hapten diphenylcyclopropenone (DPC). The receptors originated from a woman aged 50 to 60 with alopecia areata. Some clones in this sample may be carry-over from other donors' samples.

This clonotype was seen a handful of times. DNA for the CDR3: TGTGCCAGCAGCACGCAACAGGGGGGACCCAGCACAGATACGCAGTATTTT. It codes for CASSTQQGGPSTDTQYF. The chain carries TRBV9 and TRBJ2-3; 8 bases are shared with TRBD1. Per the germline V gene, CDR1 is SGDLS and CDR2 is YYNGEE. The J segment lost 0 bases and the V segment lost 4 bases, leaving 10 bases of the junction unmatched. This CDR3 spans 17 amino acids.

The chain couples TRBV4-1 to TRBJ2-7, with 7 positions matching TRBD1. There are 12 residues in the CDR3. Trimming took 2 bases from V and 9 from J; bases not matched to a gene: 4. CDR1 and CDR2 (germline): MGHRA, YSYEKL. CDR3 nucleotides: TGCGCCAGCAGCCAACCCCAGGGGGTGCAGTACTTC. This codes for CASSQPQGVQYF.

A few counts support this clonotype. The chain is built from TRBV12-3 or TRBV12-4 and TRBJ1-5, with 8 bases that match TRBD1. This CDR3 spans 16 amino acids. Losses at the gene ends were 5 bases for V and 7 bases for J; bases not matched to a gene: 13. CDR3 sequence: CASSISWTGQEQPQHF. CDR3 nucleotides: TGTGCCAGCAGTATTAGCTGGACAGGGCAGGAGCAGCCCCAGCATTTT.

This clonotype was counted a few times. CDR3 region: CASSLVAGSVTGEQFF. The CDR3 DNA is TGTGCCAGCAGCTTAGTAGCAGGTTCGGTCACGGGTGAGCAGTTCTTC. V is TRBV7-9 and J is TRBJ2-1; D is unresolved. Trimming stripped 1 base from V and 9 bases from J, with 19 bases between. CDR3 size: 16 residues. CDR1 is SEHNR and CDR2 is FQNEAQ in the germline V gene (reference sequence).

This clonotype was counted only a few times. This chain links TRBV10-3 with TRBJ2-7; 11 bases are shared with TRBD1. The germline gives CDR1 ENHRY, CDR2 SYGVKD. Trimming took 6 bases from V and 0 from J; bases not matched to a gene: 16. The CDR3 loop spans 19 amino acids. Here the CDR3 reads CAISARDRGSRVTSYEQYF. As DNA, the CDR3 is TGTGCCATCAGCGCTCGGGACAGGGGGTCCAGGGTCACCTCCTACGAGCAGTACTTC.

The chain is built from TRBV18 and TRBJ1-1, with D possibly matching TRBD1 (5 bases). Per the germline V gene, CDR1 is KGHSH and CDR2 is LQKENI. V lost 3 bases, J lost 1 base, and 9 bases lay in between. The CDR3 runs to 14 residues. The CDR3 spells CASSPRGGNTEAFF. CDR3 nucleotide sequence: TGTGCCAGCTCACCGCGTGGGGGGAACACTGAAGCTTTCTTT.

The genes are TRBV4-3 and TRBJ1-4; unclear D gene. The CDR3 has 15 amino acids. Per germline, CDR1 LGHNA and CDR2 YSLEER. V lost 5 bases and J 7 bases, leaving 17 bases between the germline ends. The CDR3 loop is CASSSYREESEKLFF. The CDR3 DNA follows: TGCGCCAGCAGCTCTTATCGGGAGGAGAGTGAAAAACTGTTTTTT.

This sequence joins TRBV14 and TRBJ1-2; D is unclear. The V gene lost 1 base and the J gene lost 5 bases, with 8 bases spanning the gap. The germline gives CDR1 SGHDN, CDR2 FVKESK. The CDR3 is made up of 13 amino acids. CDR3 in amino acids: CASSQGALYGYTF. CDR3 bases: TGTGCCAGCAGCCAAGGGGCTTTATATGGCTACACCTTC.

This clonotype has at least ten counts. This chain links TRBV6-2 or TRBV6-3 with TRBJ2-2, with no clear D. The V and J ends lost 6 bases and 5 bases respectively, with 10 bases between them. CDR3 size: 13 residues. Germline lookup yields CDR1 MNHEY and CDR2 SVGEGT. The CDR3 sequence: CASRELRTGELFF. CDR3 nucleotide sequence: TGTGCCAGCAGGGAGTTGAGGACCGGGGAGCTGTTTTTT.

In its sample, this clonotype was seen a few times. The chain has TRBV12-5 and TRBJ2-3, with D tentatively TRBD1 (6 bases). V was shortened by 6 bases and J by 4 bases, with 14 bases between the two germline ends. This CDR3 has 14 residues. Germline V CDR1 and CDR2: LGHNT, FRNRAP. The DNA for the CDR3 is TGTGCTAGTGGAGAGACAGGCGAGTCAGATACGCAGTATTTT. It encodes CASGETGESDTQYF.

The chain has TRBV30 and TRBJ2-3, with 7 positions matching TRBD2. V lost 1 base and J lost 3; bases outside the gene matches: 4. The CDR3 runs 14 residues. Per the germline V gene, CDR1 is GTSNPN and CDR2 is SVGIG (reference sequence). CDR3 DNA: TGTGCCTGGAGTGGGGAGGGAGGAACAGATACGCAGTATTTT. Protein sequence: CAWSGEGGTDTQYF. The full variable domain, with the rest looked up from reference TRBV30 and TRBJ2-3, is SQTIHQWPATLVQPVGSPLSLECTVEGTSNPNLYWYRQAAGRGLQLLFYSVGIGQISSEVPQNLSASRPQDRQFILSSKKLLLSDSGFYLCAWSGEGGTDTQYFGPGTRLTVL.

This clonotype has just a few counts. This chain uses TRBV6-2 or TRBV6-3 with TRBJ2-1; D is unclear. This CDR3 comprises 13 residues. Looked up from germline, CDR1 is MNHEY and CDR2 is SVGEGT. V lost 7 bases and J lost 5, with 12 bases in between. This CDR3 reads CASTKGPHNEQFF. CDR3 coding DNA: TGTGCCAGCACCAAAGGGCCCCACAATGAGCAGTTCTTC.

This clonotype has only a few counts. This chain links TRBV6-6 with TRBJ2-3; D is uncertain. The CDR3 runs to 11 residues. V lost 8 bases to trimming and J lost 2 bases, with 5 bases between them. CDR1 and CDR2 from the germline V gene are MNHNY and SVGAGI (reference sequence). CDR3 sequence reads: CASATTDTQYF. CDR3 DNA sequence: TGTGCCAGCGCCACCACAGATACGCAGTATTTT.

The chain uses TRBV7-2 and TRBJ2-5; TRBD2 matches 7 bases. Germline V CDR1 and CDR2: SGHTA, FQGNSA. The CDR3 spans 14 residues. The trim removed 4 bases at V and 7 bases at J, leaving 9 bases unmatched. Here the CDR3 reads CASSSSGPKRTQYF. CDR3 coding DNA: TGTGCCAGCAGCTCTAGCGGACCCAAGAGGACCCAGTACTTC.

This clonotype was picked up many times. The chain is built from TRBV20-1 and TRBJ2-4; TRBD1 might be the D (5 bases). V dropped 2 bases and J dropped 0 bases, with 11 bases sitting between them. Germline assignment: CDR1 DFQATT and CDR2 SNEGSKA (reference sequence). The CDR3 covers 15 residues. CDR3 nucleotide sequence: TGCAGTGCTAGAACCACAGGTTTAGCCAAAAACATTCAGTACTTC. Amino acids: CSARTTGLAKNIQYF.

The chain joins TRBV4-2 to TRBJ1-1; TRBD1 might be the D (6 bases). The V end lost 3 bases, the J end lost 8 bases, and 13 bases lay between the germline ends. This CDR3 contains 13 residues. Germline loops: CDR1 LGHNA, CDR2 YNFKEQ. DNA for the CDR3: TGTGCCAGCAGCCAGGGCGCACAGGGAGAAGCTTTCTTT. It yields the protein CASSQGAQGEAFF.

This clonotype has only a few counts. The CDR3, as DNA: TGTGCCAGCAGCGTAAGAGGGGCGGCTAATGAAAAACTGTTTTTT. Encoded protein: CASSVRGAANEKLFF. The V gene is TRBV9, the J gene TRBJ1-4, with D maybe TRBD1 (5 bases). CDR3 length: 15 amino acids. Trimming pared 1 base from V and 3 bases from J, leaving 10 bases between. Germline lookup yields CDR1 SGDLS and CDR2 YYNGEE.

This clonotype was picked up a small number of times. CDR3 nucleotides: TGTGCCAGCAGCTTAGATCCGAACACTGAAGCTTTCTTT. This gives the protein CASSLDPNTEAFF. V usage is TRBV7-2 and J usage is TRBJ1-1, with D unclear. The CDR3 sequence is 13 residues long. CDR1 and CDR2 (germline): SGHTA, FQGNSA. V lost 1 base to trimming and J lost 1 base, with 4 bases between them.

V gene TRBV10-2 combines with J gene TRBJ2-5; D not certain. Germline-derived CDR1 and CDR2 are WSHSY and SAAADI. Trimming left V 2 bases short and J 1 base short, with 5 bases between. The CDR3 spans 13 residues. DNA of the CDR3: TGCGCCAGCAGTGAGGACACCCAAGAGACCCAGTACTTC. Residues: CASSEDTQETQYF.

This clonotype was counted only a few times. The rearrangement links TRBV12-3 or TRBV12-4 to TRBJ2-2; D unresolved. Trimming stripped 3 bases from V and 5 bases from J, with 10 bases between. This CDR3 is built from 14 residues. The CDR3 DNA follows: TGTGCCAGCAGTTTGATTACAAGGACCGGGGAGCTGTTTTTT. Its translation is CASSLITRTGELFF.